The source of this T cell receptor beta chain is a study of OX40 agonist ivuxolimab in advanced cancers. Across the whole study: Of the patients, three showed partial responses, one with hepatocellular carcinoma and two with cutaneous melanoma. Findings and caveats of the study: Within 6 weeks, CD4+ and CD8+ blood T cells expanded clonally at 0.1 to 3.0 mg/kg.

The protocol was immunoSEQ multiplex PCR, while the TCRdb copy is restricted to in-frame clones and leaves out a portion. The profile covers 50,000 to 65,000 clones, with around 88% appearing a single time and more than 0.5% taken by the ten largest. The CDR3 totals 14 residues. Germline V gives CDR1 SNHLY, CDR2 FYNNEI. Trimming pared 7 bases from V and 3 bases from J, leaving 14 bases between. Details on this clone: Its target is not known.

The sequencing here drew on CD4+ or CD8+ T cells sorted from blood, taken in a trial of the OX40 agonist ivuxolimab. The chain carries TRBV2 and TRBJ2-3, with D maybe TRBD2 (6 bases). This sequence was found in an adult with an advanced solid tumor such as melanoma, head and neck, liver or kidney cancer. DNA for the CDR3: TGTGCCAGCACCGTTTGGAGCGGGACAGATACGCAGTATTTT. Translation gives CASTVWSGTDTQYF.